The clone carrying this TCR beta chain was seen a handful of times. Its antigen remains unidentified. This sample is drawn from a study of T cell repertoires in cytomegalovirus infection. Study-level information: Well-studied HLA-B-restricted epitopes and recently identified HLA-C-restricted epitopes of CMV were both used in the study. CMV infection together with matching HLA type was indicated by public TCR beta signatures. Study-level findings and limits: Summed frequency of shared TCR beta families picked out CMV carriers who also had the relevant HLA. HLA-C-restricted, CMV-specific TCR beta clonotypes were dominant ex vivo.

This CDR3 has 16 residues. Germline CDR1 and CDR2: SGHDT and YYEEEE. The germline V and J ends were trimmed by 1 base and 5 bases, with 16 bases remaining between them. TCRdb reprocessed the reads via MiXCR and lists one record per CDR3 protein. Among approximately 300,000 distinct CDR3 sequences listed, 25% to 30% were seen once. Sequenced here: cultured PBMCs, sampled from culture after CMV antigen stimulation. The chain recombines TRBV5-6 with TRBJ1-5; a weak D match, TRBD1 (5 bases). This TCR came from a human donor in good health (CMV status not recorded). Some clones in this sample may be carry-over from other donors' samples. In DNA form, the CDR3 reads TGTGCCAGCAGCTTGTCCCCCAGGGCAGGCGATCAGCCCCAGCATTTT. Translating it yields CASSLSPRAGDQPQHF.